These 32 T cell receptor beta chains share one sample of origin, sequenced in a study of prognosis after radiotherapy for stage I lung cancer. The authors amplified TCR beta CDR3 from genomic DNA using two-round multiplex PCR. The first round of PCR was done with primers that matched each TRBV and TRBJ gene. TCRdb fed the multiplex PCR reads into MiXCR, producing one record per CDR3 protein. Of approximately 20,000 distinct CDR3 sequences listed, over 25% are singletons. This specimen consisted of PBMCs, obtained before or after stereotactic body radiation therapy (not recorded which). The receptors derive from a donor over 45 with non-small cell lung cancer.

This clonotype showed up many times. J is TRBJ1-2 and V is TRBV5-1; D not resolved. Germline lookup yields CDR1 SGHRS and CDR2 YFSETQ. There are 13 residues in the CDR3. Deletions cut 0 bases from V and 8 bases from J, with 11 bases between. CDR3 in amino acids: CASSLGGSGGYTF. The CDR3 DNA sequence: TGCGCCAGCAGCTTGGGCGGATCGGGCGGCTACACCTTC.

This clonotype has at least ten counts. The J gene is TRBJ2-7, the V gene TRBV9; unclear D gene. Trimming pared 4 bases from V and 5 bases from J, leaving 10 bases between. Germline V gene lookup returns CDR1 SGDLS and CDR2 YYNGEE. There are 12 residues in the CDR3. For the CDR3, the DNA is TGTGCCAGCAGCCCAAGTAGGGACGAGCAGTACTTC. Translation: CASSPSRDEQYF.

This clonotype was seen ten or more times. The chain is built from TRBV5-1 and TRBJ2-1; TRBD1 matches at 7 bases. V was clipped by 0 bases and J by 4 bases; unmatched bases: 4. The germline V gene encodes CDR1 SGHRS and CDR2 YFSETQ. The CDR3 has 15 residues. The CDR3 sequence: CASSLGTGYYNEQFF. As DNA, the CDR3 is TGCGCCAGCAGCTTGGGGACAGGCTATTACAATGAGCAGTTCTTC.

This clonotype was seen repeatedly, ten times or more. A much larger clone differs from this one at a single base, so this may be a read error. The V call is TRBV2, the J call TRBJ2-1; D may be TRBD2 (6 bases). Germline-derived CDR1 and CDR2 are SNHLY and FYNNEI. The CDR3 is 12 amino acids. The chain's CDR3 is CAGSGLGGYQFF. Written as DNA, the CDR3 is TGTGCCGGCAGTGGATTGGGGGGTTACCAGTTCTTC.

This clonotype was observed at least ten times. The CDR3 loop reads CSASIPGRGSNQPQHF. CDR3 DNA sequence: TGCAGTGCTTCGATACCGGGACGGGGGAGCAATCAGCCCCAGCATTTT. The J gene is TRBJ1-5, the V gene TRBV20-1; the D gene is possibly TRBD1 (5 bases). Germline V gives CDR1 DFQATT, CDR2 SNEGSKA (reference sequence). With 5 bases removed from V and 1 base from J, the gap between germline ends came to 18 bases. The CDR3 is 16 amino acids.

Ten or more counts support this clonotype. The genes are TRBV5-1 and TRBJ2-2; D is uncertain. The CDR3 has 14 residues. Germline CDR1 and CDR2: SGHRS and YFSETQ. V was trimmed by 7 bases and J by 1 base, leaving 11 bases between them. The CDR3 sequence: CASLPSENTGELFF. The CDR3 DNA follows: TGCGCCAGCTTGCCCAGCGAGAACACCGGGGAGCTGTTTTTT. The full variable domain, its missing parts supplied by reference TRBV5-1 and TRBJ2-2, is KAGVTQTPRYLIKTRGQQVTLSCSPISGHRSVSWYQQTPGQGLQFLFEYFSETQRNKGNFPGRFSGRQFSNSRSEMNVSTLELGDSALYLCASLPSENTGELFFGEGSRLTVL.

In its sample, this clonotype was seen many times. This sequence joins TRBV5-6 and TRBJ2-3; maybe TRBD2 (6 bases). Trimming pared 4 bases from V and 3 bases from J, leaving 15 bases between. Germline-derived CDR1 and CDR2 are SGHDT and YYEEEE. This CDR3 is built from 15 residues. In nucleotides, the CDR3 is TGTGCCAGCAGCCCCTTCGGGAGTAGTACAGATACGCAGTATTTT. It is translated as CASSPFGSSTDTQYF.

This clonotype has a count of ten or more. A much larger clone lies one base from this, so it may be a read error. This sequence joins TRBV27 and TRBJ2-1; 8 positions match TRBD1. The CDR3 sequence is 13 residues long. Germline V gene lookup returns CDR1 MNHEY and CDR2 SMNVEV (reference sequence). CDR3 amino acids: CASRLTGDNEQLF. In DNA, the CDR3 is TGTGCCAGCAGGCTGACAGGGGACAATGAGCAGCTCTTC.

This clonotype was detected many times. CDR3 nucleotides: TGCAGTGCTAGAACTGGGGGAGCTGTTGAGCAGTTCTTC. It is translated as CSARTGGAVEQFF. This sequence joins TRBV20-1 and TRBJ2-1; D assignment may be TRBD1 or TRBD2 (5 bases each). V shed 2 bases and J shed 9 bases, with 14 bases lying between them. CDR1 is DFQATT, CDR2 SNEGSKA, per germline (reference sequence). This CDR3 contains 13 residues.

This clonotype came up many times. This chain uses TRBV6-5 with TRBJ2-1; D possibly corresponds to TRBD1 (6 bases). The CDR3 loop spans 14 amino acids. V dropped 2 bases and J dropped 8 bases, with 13 bases sitting between them. Germline V lookup: CDR1 MNHEY, CDR2 SVGAGI. For the CDR3, the DNA is TGTGCCAGCAGTTACGGCAGGGGTTTCTATGAGCAGTTCTTC. Encoded protein: CASSYGRGFYEQFF.

The CDR3 sequence: CATSPYRVSGDTQYF. The CDR3 nucleotides read TGTGCCACCAGCCCATACAGGGTCTCAGGAGATACGCAGTATTTT. The chain employs TRBV15 and TRBJ2-3; D is possibly TRBD1 (6 bases). Per germline, CDR1 LNHNV and CDR2 YYDKDF (reference sequence). CDR3 size: 15 residues. V was cut by 5 bases and J by 5 bases, with 17 bases left in between.

There are many counts of this clonotype. The rearrangement links TRBV4-1 to TRBJ1-1; TRBD1 matches 7 bases. V was clipped by 1 base and J by 3 bases; unmatched bases: 5. The CDR3 is 15 amino acids. Germline V CDR1 and CDR2: MGHRA, YSYEKL. This chain's CDR3 is CASSQGDSYYTEAFF. CDR3 nucleotide sequence: TGCGCCAGCAGCCAAGGGGACAGTTATTACACTGAAGCTTTCTTT.

This clonotype showed up many times. The chain combines TRBV18 with TRBJ2-7; D gene unclear. Trimming left V 3 bases short and J 1 base short, with 10 bases between. The CDR3 totals 14 residues. Germline CDR1 KGHSH, CDR2 LQKENI. The CDR3 region has the DNA TGTGCCAGCTCACCCTCAGCGAATTCCTACGAGCAGTACTTC. Translation gives CASSPSANSYEQYF.

In its sample, this clonotype was seen many times. This rearrangement joins TRBV6-1 to TRBJ2-3; the match to TRBD2 covers 7 bases. The CDR3 is 14 residues long. V shed 6 bases and J 2 bases; nucleotides not matched to a gene: 5. Germline-derived CDR1 and CDR2 are MNHNS and SASEGT. This chain's CDR3 is CASRLAGPTDTQYF. CDR3 in DNA: TGTGCCAGCAGATTAGCGGGCCCCACAGATACGCAGTATTTT.

This clonotype has at least ten counts. V is TRBV30 and J is TRBJ2-7, with 7 bases that match TRBD1. V gave up 3 bases and J gave up 6 bases; unmatched junction bases: 11. CDR3 length equals 14 residues. Looked up from germline, CDR1 is GTSNPN and CDR2 is SVGIG (reference sequence). The CDR3 coding sequence is TGTGCCTGGAGAATACCTAGACAGGGCGGCGAGCAGTACTTC. This translates into CAWRIPRQGGEQYF.

In this sample, this clonotype turned up many times. The chain carries TRBV20-1 and TRBJ2-7; D is possibly TRBD2 (6 bases). The CDR3 length is 15 residues. Germline CDR1 DFQATT, CDR2 SNEGSKA (reference sequence). V was trimmed by 2 bases and J by 5 bases, leaving 19 bases between them. CDR3 DNA: TGCAGTGCTAGACCCTACGACCGGGACTCGAACGAGCAGTACTTC. This sequence encodes CSARPYDRDSNEQYF.

This clonotype was recorded many times. The CDR3 region is CSAGVFQGAYETQYF. The CDR3 region has the DNA TGCAGTGCAGGGGTTTTTCAGGGGGCTTATGAGACCCAGTACTTC. The chain couples TRBV20-1 to TRBJ2-5; 8 nucleotides align to TRBD1. J gave up 5 bases and V 6 bases, and 14 bases lay outside the gene matches. This CDR3 is built from 15 residues. The germline CDR1 and CDR2 sequences are DFQATT and SNEGSKA (reference sequence).

This clonotype has at least ten counts. CDR3 coding DNA: TGTGCCAGCAGCTTAGAGGGACTAGCGGAGTACGAGCAGTACTTC. It yields the protein CASSLEGLAEYEQYF. V and J are TRBV7-6 and TRBJ2-7; the match to TRBD2 covers 11 bases. CDR1 and CDR2 from the germline V gene are SGHVS and FNYEAQ. Trimming removed 1 base from V and 4 bases from J; junction bases left unmatched: 3. CDR3 size: 15 residues.

Details on this clonotype: This may stem from a read error, because a much larger clone lies one nucleotide away. The rearrangement links TRBV20-1 to TRBJ2-4; TRBD1 aligns across 7 bases. The CDR3 covers 11 residues. The germline CDR1 and CDR2 sequences are DFQATT and SNEGSKA (reference sequence). The CDR3 bases are TGCAGTGCCTACGGACAGGACATTAAGTACTTC. This encodes CSAYGQDIKYF.

Details on this clonotype: An end of the junction differs from the germline gene, which may be a read error. V usage is TRBV18 and J usage is TRBJ2-5; perhaps TRBD2 as D (6 bases). The CDR3 runs 13 residues. CDR1 is KGHSH, CDR2 LQKENI, per germline. The CDR3 bases are TGTGCCGGCTCAGACTTAGCGGAAGAGACCCAGTACTTC. It specifies CAGSDLAEETQYF.

This clonotype has at least ten counts. The chain combines TRBV5-8 with TRBJ2-7, with D maybe TRBD1 (6 bases). This CDR3 comprises 16 residues. Per the germline V gene, CDR1 is SGHTS and CDR2 is YDEGEE. V shed 4 bases and J shed 4 bases, with 21 bases lying between them. This CDR3 is CASSAHRANLRYEQYF. CDR3 bases: TGTGCCAGCAGCGCCCACAGGGCAAACCTAAGATACGAGCAGTACTTC.

This clonotype was detected ten times or more. The gene calls are TRBV3-1 and TRBJ1-2; no clear D gene. CDR1 LGHDT and CDR2 YNNKEL come from the germline V gene (reference sequence). The CDR3 runs 11 residues. Trimming left V 5 bases short and J 10 bases short, with 11 bases between. The CDR3, as DNA: TGTGCCAGCAGCTGGTTGGGTATCTACACCTTC. Its translation is CASSWLGIYTF.

This clonotype was counted at least ten times. The rearrangement joins TRBV12-3 or TRBV12-4 to TRBJ2-3; 9 positions match TRBD2. Unmatched junction bases numbered 5, after V lost 5 bases and J lost 2 bases. The CDR3 runs to 15 residues. CDR3 bases: TGTGCCAGCAGTCGCACTAGCGGGCACACAGATACGCAGTATTTT. Translated: CASSRTSGHTDTQYF.

This clonotype was counted ten times or more. The chain has TRBV18 and TRBJ1-1; 8 bases line up with TRBD1. Per germline, CDR1 KGHSH and CDR2 LQKENI. The CDR3 length is 15 residues. After removal of 5 bases from V and 0 bases from J, the junction contained 5 bases not matched to a gene. The CDR3 sequence: CASSDGQGMNTEAFF. CDR3 bases: TGTGCCAGCTCAGACGGACAGGGAATGAACACTGAAGCTTTCTTT.

With respect to this clonotype: One base away lies a much larger clone, so this may be a sequencing read error. The chain couples TRBV7-2 to TRBJ1-2; possibly TRBD1 for D (6 bases). V gave up 7 bases and J gave up 7 bases, with 22 bases separating them. This CDR3 is 15 amino acids long. Germline CDR1 and CDR2: SGHTA and FQGNSA. CDR3 sequence (DNA): TGTGCCAGCACCCTTACCGGGGGGGGGGCCTGTGGCTACACCTTC. Protein sequence: CASTLTGGGACGYTF.

This clonotype appeared many times. V gene TRBV14 combines with J gene TRBJ2-7, with 10 bases lining up with TRBD1. The CDR3 contains 13 residues. The V gene's germline CDR1 is SGHDN and CDR2 FVKESK. The V gene end was trimmed by 6 bases and the J gene end by 3 bases; junction bases not matched to a gene: 2. CDR3 residues: CASSRTGGYEQYF. The DNA of the CDR3 is TGTGCCAGCAGTCGGACAGGGGGCTACGAGCAGTACTTC.

This clonotype was observed many times. The chain joins TRBV6-1 to TRBJ1-1; TRBD1 matches at 7 bases. Germline CDR1 reads MNHNS; CDR2 reads SASEGT. This CDR3 spans 12 amino acids. V was clipped by 7 bases and J by 7 bases; unmatched bases: 6. The CDR3 DNA reads TGTGCCAGCAACCAAGACAGGGATGAAGCTTTCTTT. It specifies CASNQDRDEAFF.

The sample holds many counts of this clonotype. The chain links TRBV6-4 to TRBJ2-7; TRBD2 aligns across 11 bases. CDR3 length: 15 residues. V shed 4 bases and J 5 bases; nucleotides not matched to a gene: 7. Germline-derived CDR1 and CDR2 are MRHNA and SNTAGT. CDR3 residues: CASSVAGGPLDEQYF. CDR3 DNA: TGTGCCAGCAGTGTAGCGGGAGGGCCCCTCGACGAGCAGTACTTC.

This clonotype was seen many times. This chain joins TRBV30 and TRBJ1-1; 7 bases align to TRBD1. In germline, CDR1 is GTSNPN, CDR2 SVGIG (reference sequence). J was trimmed by 2 bases and V by 1 base; bases with no gene match: 1. CDR3 length: 13 residues. The CDR3 is CAWSAGGNTEAFF. CDR3 bases: TGTGCCTGGAGTGCAGGGGGAAACACTGAAGCTTTCTTT.

This clonotype was seen repeatedly, ten times or more. CDR3 DNA: TGTGCCACCAGCGTTCCGGGACAGGGGGCTTTCGAGCAGTACTTC. Protein: CATSVPGQGAFEQYF. V usage is TRBV15 and J usage is TRBJ2-7; 12 positions agree with TRBD1. V lost 5 bases, J lost 6 bases, and 8 bases stayed unmatched. The germline gives CDR1 LNHNV, CDR2 YYDKDF (reference sequence). CDR3 length equals 15 residues.

A single count supports this clonotype. This likely reflects a read error, since a far larger clone is one base away. The V gene is TRBV7-9, the J gene TRBJ2-1; 7 bases are a match to TRBD1. The germline V gene has CDR1 SEHNR and CDR2 FQNEAQ (reference sequence). Trimming removed 7 bases from V and 3 bases from J; junction bases left unmatched: 6. The CDR3 loop spans 14 amino acids. CDR3 in amino acids: CASNRDSGYNEQFF. For the CDR3, the DNA is TGTGCCAGCAATCGGGACAGCGGCTACAATGAGCAGTTCTTC.

In this sample, this clonotype turned up many times. V and J are TRBV27 and TRBJ2-1; tentative D call: TRBD2 (5 bases). This CDR3 spans 14 amino acids. Germline V gene sequence: CDR1 MNHEY, CDR2 SMNVEV (reference sequence). Trimming took 2 bases from V and 7 from J, leaving 12 bases between them. The CDR3 sequence: CASSLHGNNNEQFF. In DNA form, the CDR3 reads TGTGCCAGCAGTTTACACGGGAATAATAATGAGCAGTTCTTC.